This TCR beta chain was captured by sequencing in a study of spatial heterogeneity in lung cancer. This clonotype was picked up many times. Its target is not known. In the library, each TCR cDNA molecule bore its own unique molecular identifier. MiXCR, applied by TCRdb to the 5' RACE reads, yields one record per CDR3 protein. This table holds roughly 3,000 distinct CDR3 sequences, about a tenth found once. Time point defined: sample taken at primary tumor resection. Whole RNA, which was extracted from tumor, nontumor lung tissue or frozen PBMC, was sequenced without any cell sorting. Study observations and caveats: Within tumors, counts of expanded alpha and beta TCRs tracked tumor mutation counts.

Germline trimming cut 5 bases from V and 1 base from J; bases unmatched to any gene: 16. Per germline, CDR1 MNHEY and CDR2 SMNVEV (reference sequence). This CDR3 is 19 amino acids long. J is TRBJ1-5 and V is TRBV27; TRBD1 matches 8 bases. Sample: lung tumor tissue, taken at surgery. The TCR originated in a male donor with early-stage non-small cell lung cancer. CDR3 DNA: TGTGCCAGCAGTCGCCAGCTGGGGATAGGACAGGGCAGCAATCAGCCCCAGCATTTT. Amino acids: CASSRQLGIGQGSNQPQHF.